Sequencing of this T cell receptor beta chain was carried out in a study of blood T cell repertoires in COVID-19. Study details: Samples taken during acute and convalescent COVID-19 were collected in the United States, Italy and Spain. PBMCs, B-cell-depleted T cells, or T cells were the source of the cDNA or gDNA that made up the material.

The authors' processing: Nucleated cell number was recorded as an estimate derived from reference gene primer amplification. TCRdb keeps only in-frame clones here, not all; method: immunoSEQ multiplex PCR. That table is the source of V, J and clone size, and D and trimming were worked out from the DNA. Seen here are 93,000 or so clones, approximately 89% observed once, and the top ten hold 17%. Sequenced: peripheral blood. This clonotype was obtained from a woman over 75 in a cohort sampled during active COVID-19.

As DNA, the CDR3 is TGTGCCAGCAGCCGGACGGGGGGGGCCGCCTATAATTCACCCCTCCACTTT. Translated: CASSRTGGAAYNSPLHF. The rearrangement links TRBV7-9 to TRBJ1-6, with D perhaps matching TRBD1 (6 bases). The V and J ends lost 5 bases and 2 bases respectively, with 16 bases between them. The germline CDR1 and CDR2 sequences are SEHNR and FQNEAQ (reference sequence). The CDR3 extends over 17 amino acids.